Each of the 29 T cell receptor beta chains below was sequenced from the same sample in a study of blood T cell repertoires in COVID-19. Using immunoSEQ multiplex PCR, the repertoire was profiled, and TCRdb retains in-frame clones only, with some absent. The table includes 35,000 to 45,000 clones, under 90% detected once. Sequencing was carried out using peripheral blood. These receptor sequences come from a human donor in a cohort sampled during active COVID-19.

The rearrangement joins TRBV19 to TRBJ1-4, with 11 bases fitting TRBD1. In germline, CDR1 is LNHDA, CDR2 SQIVND (reference sequence). V shed 8 bases, J shed 5 bases, and the junction held 16 bases outside the gene matches. The CDR3 consists of 18 residues. DNA of the CDR3: TGTGCCAGTCCAGGGGAACCGGGACAGGGGGACAGAAATGAAAAACTGTTTTTT. This codes for CASPGEPGQGDRNEKLFF.

The chain couples TRBV21-1 to TRBJ1-5; the tabulated D call, TRBD1, remains unverified against the DNA. TRBV21-1 is a pseudogene. The CDR3 is 14 residues long. CDR3 nucleotide sequence: TGTGCCAGCGGATACAGAGATAGCAATCAGCCCCAGCATTTT. Protein sequence: CASGYRDSNQPQHF.

The gene calls are TRBV19 and TRBJ1-1; D gene uncertain. Germline CDR1 and CDR2: LNHDA and SQIVND (reference sequence). The V end was cut by 6 bases, the J end by 0 bases, with 11 bases between. The CDR3 has 14 residues. The DNA of the CDR3 is TGTGCCAGTAGGTGGAGGCAAATGAACACTGAAGCTTTCTTT. Translated: CASRWRQMNTEAFF.

This clone occurred once. The chain has TRBV7-9 and TRBJ1-1, with a possible D match to TRBD1 (5 bases). Germline V gene data show CDR1 as SEHNR and CDR2 as FQNEAQ (reference sequence). Trimming removed 5 bases at V and 7 bases at J, with 11 bases between. The CDR3 sequence is 12 residues long. CDR3 sequence reads: CASSRGGVEAFF. The CDR3 coding sequence is TGTGCCAGCAGCCGGGGGGGAGTTGAAGCTTTCTTT.

The chain has TRBV18 and TRBJ2-7; D call uncertain. V was trimmed by 2 bases and J by 1 base, leaving 9 bases between them. Germline V gene sequence: CDR1 KGHSH, CDR2 LQKENI. The CDR3 has 14 residues. The CDR3 spells CASSPNPGSYEQYF. In nucleotides, the CDR3 is TGTGCCAGCTCACCAAACCCCGGTTCCTACGAGCAGTACTTC.

This clone was seen once. The chain couples TRBV9 to TRBJ1-3; D remains unclear. CDR1 and CDR2 from the germline V gene are SGDLS and YYNGEE. The CDR3 covers 15 residues. V lost 0 bases, J lost 2 bases, and 9 bases lay in between. The chain's CDR3 is CASSVGLAPGNTIYF. The CDR3 DNA is TGTGCCAGCAGCGTAGGGCTAGCTCCTGGAAACACCATATATTTT.

The chain's CDR3 is CAVGTGSREQYF. The CDR3 DNA reads as TGTGCCGTGGGGACAGGGAGTCGGGAGCAGTACTTC. The rearrangement uses TRBV10-3 and TRBJ2-7, with 9 bases identical to TRBD1. The CDR3 has 12 residues. CDR1 and CDR2 from the germline V gene are ENHRY and SYGVKD. After removal of 11 bases from V and 7 bases from J, the junction contained 9 bases not matched to a gene.

This chain links TRBV27 with TRBJ2-2; 7 positions match TRBD1. The CDR3 consists of 14 residues. V gave up 5 bases and J gave up 6 bases; unmatched junction bases: 6. Germline CDR1 is MNHEY and CDR2 is SMNVEV (reference sequence). The CDR3 region is CASSLDRAPGELFF. The CDR3, as DNA: TGTGCCAGCAGTCTCGACAGGGCCCCCGGGGAGCTGTTTTTT.

The chain is built from TRBV11-2 and TRBJ1-4; perhaps TRBD1 as D (5 bases). The CDR3 is 14 residues long. V dropped 6 bases and J dropped 7 bases, with 15 bases sitting between them. CDR1 is SGHAT and CDR2 is FQNNGV in the germline V gene. CDR3: CASSYQGSGEKLFF. The DNA of the CDR3 is TGTGCCAGCAGTTATCAGGGATCGGGTGAAAAACTGTTTTTT.

The chain's CDR3 is CASSLGQTYTGELFF. CDR3 bases: TGTGCCAGCAGCTTGGGACAAACCTACACCGGGGAGCTGTTTTTT. V and J are TRBV7-9 and TRBJ2-2, with D possibly TRBD1 on 6 matching bases. Germline V lookup: CDR1 SEHNR, CDR2 FQNEAQ (reference sequence). Between the trimmed V and J ends, which lost 3 bases and 3 bases, there was a span of 11 bases. The CDR3 has 15 residues.

The CDR3 sequence is CASSLNRGETQYF. The CDR3 nucleotides read TGTGCCAGCAGTTTGAACAGGGGCGAGACCCAGTACTTC. The chain joins TRBV12-3 or TRBV12-4 to TRBJ2-5; 7 bases are a match to TRBD1. J lost 5 bases, V lost 3 bases, and 3 bases had no gene match. This CDR3 is 13 amino acids long.

The chain is built from TRBV19 and TRBJ1-2; D gene unclear. Germline V lookup: CDR1 LNHDA, CDR2 SQIVND (reference sequence). This CDR3 region has 13 residues. Trimming cost V 7 bases and J 4 bases, with 13 bases left between them. The DNA for the CDR3 is TGTGCCAGTATGGGCGCAGTTGCCTATGGCTACACCTTC. Translation gives CASMGAVAYGYTF.

The gene calls are TRBV27 and TRBJ2-5, with D tentatively TRBD1 (6 bases). Trimming stripped 7 bases from V and 5 bases from J, with 17 bases between. CDR3 length: 14 residues. Germline V gives CDR1 MNHEY, CDR2 SMNVEV (reference sequence). CDR3 protein: CASKGQGTGETQYF. In nucleotides, the CDR3 is TGTGCCAGCAAAGGTCAGGGGACCGGGGAGACCCAGTACTTC.

The V gene is TRBV3-1 (or the pseudogene TRBV3-2), the J gene TRBJ1-3, with TRBD1 matching 7 bases. The CDR3 consists of 18 residues. The V gene end was trimmed by 0 bases and the J gene end by 4 bases; junction bases not matched to a gene: 12. Germline V gives CDR1 LGHDT, CDR2 YNNKEL (reference sequence). For the CDR3, the DNA is TGTGCCAGCAGCCAAGAGGAGCGCCAGGTCAGGGGGGGAAACACCATATATTTT. Its translation: CASSQEERQVRGGNTIYF.

This clone was detected once. The chain has TRBV5-3 and TRBJ2-3; D is uncertain. TRBV5-3 is placed among ORFs of uncertain function. Trimming left V 4 bases short and J 5 bases short, with 14 bases between. The length of the CDR3 is 14 residues. CDR3 amino acids: CARSPFGVGDTQYF. CDR3 DNA: TGTGCCAGAAGCCCCTTTGGAGTGGGAGATACGCAGTATTTT.

V is TRBV5-1 and J is TRBJ2-1, with TRBD2 matching 8 bases. V shed 0 bases, J shed 2 bases, and the junction held 4 bases outside the gene matches. The CDR3 spans 16 residues. Germline V lookup: CDR1 SGHRS, CDR2 YFSETQ. In DNA form, the CDR3 reads TGCGCCAGCAGCTTGGAGGGGGGACTAGCCTACAATGAGCAGTTCTTC. It encodes CASSLEGGLAYNEQFF.

The chain recombines TRBV19 with TRBJ2-1; 12 bases fit TRBD2. J was trimmed by 4 bases and V by 3 bases; bases with no gene match: 1. Germline V CDR1 and CDR2: LNHDA, SQIVND (reference sequence). The CDR3 length is 15 residues. For the CDR3, the DNA is TGTGCCAGTAGTATGACTAGCGGGGGTTACAATGAGCAGTTCTTC. The encoded protein is CASSMTSGGYNEQFF.

The chain joins TRBV5-1 to TRBJ2-2, with 7 bases aligning to TRBD1. V was clipped by 0 bases and J by 2 bases; unmatched bases: 4. The germline V gene has CDR1 SGHRS and CDR2 YFSETQ. The CDR3 loop spans 16 amino acids. The CDR3 DNA sequence: TGCGCCAGCAGCTTGGTGGCAGGGGGTAACACCGGGGAGCTGTTTTTT. Protein product: CASSLVAGGNTGELFF.

CDR3 sequence reads: CAISGTGNTIYF. In DNA, the CDR3 is TGTGCCATCAGTGGGACAGGAAACACCATATATTTT. The chain couples TRBV10-3 to TRBJ1-3; TRBD1 is a possible D gene (5 bases). Germline V gene lookup returns CDR1 ENHRY and CDR2 SYGVKD. Trimming took off 4 bases at V and 4 bases at J, with 5 bases between the two ends. The CDR3 contains 12 residues.

The rearrangement links TRBV6-5 to TRBJ1-5; D is undetermined. This CDR3 has 14 amino acids. Trimming took 6 bases from V and 0 from J, leaving 9 bases between them. Germline V gene lookup returns CDR1 MNHEY and CDR2 SVGAGI. CDR3 protein: CASRAVLSNQPQHF. The CDR3 nucleotides are TGTGCCAGCAGGGCAGTCCTTAGCAATCAGCCCCAGCATTTT.

The chain employs TRBV4-3 and TRBJ2-1; D is perhaps TRBD2 (5 bases). The CDR3 has 15 residues. Germline V gene data show CDR1 as LGHNA and CDR2 as YSLEER. V was pared by 0 bases and J by 2 bases, with 8 bases between. CDR3 sequence: CASSQELEAYNEQFF. CDR3 DNA sequence: TGCGCCAGCAGCCAAGAACTAGAAGCCTACAATGAGCAGTTCTTC.

V is TRBV9 and J is TRBJ2-3; D not resolved. With 0 bases removed from V and 6 bases from J, the gap between germline ends came to 14 bases. Germline V gene data show CDR1 as SGDLS and CDR2 as YYNGEE. The CDR3 sequence is 15 residues long. CDR3 DNA: TGTGCCAGCAGCGTAGTGGGCTATCGTGGGGATACGCAGTATTTT. Residues: CASSVVGYRGDTQYF.

The gene calls are TRBV3-1 (or the pseudogene TRBV3-2) and TRBJ1-2; 9 bases agree with TRBD1. CDR1 and CDR2 (germline): LGHDT, YNNKEL (reference sequence). The CDR3 length is 17 residues. Trimming took 6 bases from V and 4 from J; bases not matched to a gene: 15. CDR3: CASRPTGQGGNRYGYTF. The CDR3 DNA reads TGTGCCAGCAGGCCCACGGGACAGGGCGGGAATCGCTATGGCTACACCTTC.

This chain uses TRBV6-5 with TRBJ1-6, with 7 positions matching TRBD1. This CDR3 contains 13 residues. V dropped 8 bases and J dropped 4; count of bases not matched to a gene: 2. Germline CDR1 reads MNHEY; CDR2 reads SVGAGI. The CDR3 coding sequence is TGTGCCAGCTCGGACAGGTATAATTCACCCCTCCACTTT. Protein sequence: CASSDRYNSPLHF.

The chain carries TRBV2 and TRBJ2-1; TRBD2 is a possible D gene (6 bases). This CDR3 has 14 amino acids. CDR1 and CDR2 (germline): SNHLY, FYNNEI. V was cut by 6 bases and J by 4 bases, with 13 bases left in between. The CDR3 loop is CASSLRTTYNEQFF. Here the CDR3 DNA reads TGTGCCAGCAGCCTGAGGACTACTTACAATGAGCAGTTCTTC.

The chain is built from TRBV5-1 and TRBJ2-5; a possible D gene is TRBD2 (5 bases). V lost 0 bases to trimming and J lost 5 bases, with 17 bases between them. Germline values: CDR1 SGHRS, CDR2 YFSETQ. This CDR3 region has 16 residues. The CDR3 DNA reads TGCGCCAGCAGCTTGGAGCCGGACTCAAGGAGGGAGACCCAGTACTTC. It yields the protein CASSLEPDSRRETQYF. Looking up the rest from reference TRBV5-1 and TRBJ2-5 gives the full variable domain: KAGVTQTPRYLIKTRGQQVTLSCSPISGHRSVSWYQQTPGQGLQFLFEYFSETQRNKGNFPGRFSGRQFSNSRSEMNVSTLELGDSALYLCASSLEPDSRRETQYFGPGTRLLVL.

This clone was picked up one time. This CDR3 reads CASSIGTSGGNEQFF. CDR3 sequence (DNA): TGCGCCAGCAGCATCGGGACTAGCGGAGGCAATGAGCAGTTCTTC. The V and J genes are TRBV5-1 and TRBJ2-1, with 11 bases fitting TRBD2. From germline, CDR1 is SGHRS and CDR2 YFSETQ. V trimming: 4 bases; J trimming: 6 bases; junction bases outside the gene matches: 6. The CDR3 totals 15 residues.

The chain recombines TRBV5-6 with TRBJ2-7, with a possible D match to TRBD2 (6 bases). This CDR3 is built from 16 residues. The germline gives CDR1 SGHDT, CDR2 YYEEEE. V was shortened by 0 bases and J by 0 bases, with 13 bases between the two germline ends. The CDR3 region has the DNA TGTGCCAGCAGCTTGGGTATAGCAGCGGGCTCCTACGAGCAGTACTTC. Translated, it gives CASSLGIAAGSYEQYF.

The V gene is TRBV5-1, the J gene TRBJ2-1; no clear D gene. The CDR3 is 13 amino acids. The V gene's germline CDR1 is SGHRS and CDR2 YFSETQ. V gave up 0 bases and J gave up 5 bases, with 6 bases separating them. The CDR3 is CASSLARDNEQFF. CDR3 nucleotide sequence: TGCGCCAGCAGCTTGGCTCGGGACAATGAGCAGTTCTTC.